This TCR beta chain was identified during a study of Graves' ophthalmopathy and Graves' hyperthyroidism (dated by TCRdb to 2017 to 2018). About the full investigation: A patient counted as having stable hyperthyroidism if there was no progression to ophthalmopathy within 18 months of follow-up. The study used signatures of the TCR beta repertoire to tell Graves' ophthalmopathy apart from Graves' hyperthyroidism and to predict which patients would progress to ophthalmopathy. An independent validation cohort was composed of approximately 18 hyperthyroidism patients and around 16 patients who later progressed from hyperthyroidism to ophthalmopathy. In total, some 140 blood samples were TCR-sequenced: approximately 40 ophthalmopathy, some 80 hyperthyroidism and some 17 hyperthyroidism-to-ophthalmopathy patients. Following sampling, methimazole starting at 30 mg daily was administered to hyperthyroidism patients, and high-dose intravenous methylprednisolone was administered to ophthalmopathy patients. To explore V-J signatures that separate ophthalmopathy from hyperthyroidism, a discovery set of 100 patients was enrolled, consisting of roughly 45 with ophthalmopathy and some 56 with stable hyperthyroidism. T-cell repertoires of thyroid tissue and blood were compared in several hyperthyroidism patients.

For repertoire sequencing, the TCR beta CDR3 regions were amplified from RNA transcripts. The first round was an RT-PCR using HTBI primers with the Qiagen OneStep RT-PCR kit, and this first round was followed by a second-round multiplex PCR, then size selection and purification. Libraries were sequenced paired-end with 100 bp reads on an Illumina HiSeq2000. Concerning the study's data processing: SOAPnuke was used to process the reads, removing any read that contained adapters or uncalled bases, had a mean Phred below 15, or lacked an exact match to the constant primer or identifier. High-quality paired reads were merged with COPE v1.2.5. Clonotypes were defined as unique nucleotide sequences and were aligned to IMGT TRB V, D and J references using MiTCR v1.1. The analysis was limited to V-J combinations with a frequency above 0.0001, which together covered over 99% of the repertoires. A TCR clonal expansion and chaos score per V-J combination was defined as the ratio of F50 clonal expansion to chaos observed in the TCRdist matrix. Welch's t-statistics and random forest were used to reduce the features to 10 to 15 V-J combinations, which were then used as input to a naive Bayes classifier. The Morisita-Horn index was used to measure how similar the thyroid and blood repertoires were. Starting from the raw public reads, TCRdb applied fastp trimming at Q25, assembled clones with MiXCR and retained in-frame beta chains. When rows share a CDR3 protein, they turn into one entry using the most common DNA and genes. The V and J calls, along with clone size, are taken from TCRdb and not from the paper's own processing. The sample has around 1.1 million distinct CDR3 sequences on record, less than 45% of them singletons. The ten largest account for approximately 10% of the sample.

CDR1 is given as SQVTM and CDR2 as ANQGSEA, both from the germline V gene. The junction shows trimming of 5 bases on V and 7 bases on J, plus 9 bases between the germline ends. CDR3 length: 10 amino acids, cysteine to phenylalanine. Here the CDR3 DNA is all that survives: 30 bases in frame from base 1. The hyperthyroidism patients were 18 to 65 years old and newly diagnosed, with a disease duration of less than 2 months. Patients with other autoimmune diseases, uncontrolled infections, pregnancy or lactation were excluded from the study. Diagnosis relied on clinical symptoms, serum thyroxine, TRAb, thyroid ultrasound and orbital computed tomography. Total RNA was extracted using Trizol reagent, and RNA quality was checked on an Agilent 2100 Bioanalyzer. A note on this clonotype: No cognate antigen has been identified for it. Base qualities are not recorded, but no much larger clone differs from it by a single base.

The research as a whole found: Most expanded thyroid clonotypes with a frequency above 0.001 also appeared in blood, which suggests that blood repertoires may reflect the immune response in the thyroid. In validation, the model predicted ophthalmopathy progression with more than 55% sensitivity and roughly 72% specificity; some twelve predicted patients were CT-confirmed with GO in a median of 6.5 months. In cross-validation, the 13-signature model distinguished ophthalmopathy from stable hyperthyroidism with approximately 88% sensitivity and around 81% specificity, and in the test set the corresponding values were roughly 78% and 74%. Sample size was not statistically predetermined, and group allocation was not concealed from the investigators.

Source material: peripheral blood or thyroid tissue (not recorded which). The source is an adult man with Graves' hyperthyroidism. The sequence is built from TRBV29-1 and TRBJ2-7; confidence is insufficient to name the D gene. The CDR3: CSVRAAEQYF. The base sequence is TGCAGCGTTAGGGCTGCGGAGCAGTACTTC.